This T cell receptor beta chain is drawn from a study of post-analysis software for immune sequencing data. General study points: Roughly five TRBV segments, including TRBV5-6, TRBV5-1 and TRBV20-1, were more frequent in patients than controls.

Unique molecular identifiers were present in the TCR beta cDNA libraries. MiXCR was run by TCRdb on the PCR reads, yielding one entry per CDR3 protein. The data contain under 900,000 distinct CDR3 sequences, roughly 58% of them singletons. V lost 5 bases to trimming and J lost 2 bases; unmatched junction nucleotides: 18. Germline-derived CDR1 and CDR2 are SEHNR and FQNEAQ (reference sequence). There are 20 residues in the CDR3. Comment on this clonotype: Antigen: not known.

The source of this sequence is a girl aged 10 to 17 with multiple sclerosis. V is TRBV7-9 and J is TRBJ1-5; 10 nucleotides align to TRBD1. The source material was blood. The CDR3 spells CASSPGNPGQGRFGNQPQHF. DNA of the CDR3: TGTGCCAGCAGCCCGGGCAACCCGGGACAGGGGAGATTCGGCAATCAGCCCCAGCATTTT.